One and the same sample provided the 26 T cell receptor beta chains below, sequenced in a study of blood T cells in healthy people across ages. Primed by a sample-barcoded 5' primer and a J-beta primer mix, a second PCR proceeded for roughly 7 to 11 cycles. TCRdb reprocessed the 5' RACE reads via MiXCR and lists one record per CDR3 protein. The sample holds around 1,000,000 distinct CDR3 sequences; under 30% are singletons and the top ten take approximately 0.79%. The data were also submitted as part of a second study, on T cells of mothers and their children.

Input material: blood. The receptors here all came from a girl between 2 and 10 years old in good health.

This clonotype has just a few counts. This chain connects TRBV3-1 to TRBJ2-2; no reliable D call. Germline V lookup: CDR1 LGHDT, CDR2 YNNKEL (reference sequence). The CDR3 spans 18 residues. V was cut by 0 bases and J by 0 bases, with 14 bases left in between. The CDR3 nucleotides read TGTGCCAGCAGCCAAGAGGGTGGCAGAACCTCGAACACCGGGGAGCTGTTTTTT. Translating it yields CASSQEGGRTSNTGELFF.

V is TRBV6-2 or TRBV6-3 and J is TRBJ2-5; D is possibly TRBD2 (6 bases). This CDR3 region has 16 residues. CDR1 and CDR2 (germline): MNHEY, SVGEGT. V lost 4 bases and J 3 bases, leaving 18 bases between the germline ends. CDR3 DNA sequence: TGTGCCAGCAGTTGGGGAAGACTAGTTGGAGAAGAGACCCAGTACTTC. It specifies CASSWGRLVGEETQYF.

Only a few counts were recorded for this clonotype. The chain joins TRBV12-5 to TRBJ2-3; weak D call: TRBD1 (6 bases). The germline CDR1 and CDR2 sequences are LGHNT and FRNRAP. V lost 1 base and J 2 bases, leaving 13 bases between the germline ends. The CDR3 length is 16 residues. In DNA form, the CDR3 reads TGTGCTAGTGGTTTGGGGCAGGGGTCCTTCACAGATACGCAGTATTTT. Translating gives CASGLGQGSFTDTQYF.

The rearrangement links TRBV6-2 or TRBV6-3 to TRBJ1-2; D is unresolved. Between the trimmed V and J ends, which lost 8 bases and 2 bases, there was a span of 21 bases. The germline CDR1 and CDR2 sequences are MNHEY and SVGEGT. This CDR3 contains 16 residues. The CDR3 loop reads CASQPLLPSANYGYTF. The CDR3 bases are TGTGCCAGCCAGCCTCTCCTTCCCAGCGCGAACTATGGCTACACCTTC.

V and J are TRBV6-1 and TRBJ2-7, with D perhaps TRBD1 or TRBD2 (5 bases each). CDR3 length: 14 amino acids. Deletions cut 6 bases from V and 0 bases from J, with 12 bases between. Germline-derived CDR1 and CDR2 are MNHNS and SASEGT. The CDR3 nucleotides are TGTGCCAGCAGGGGACGTCTGGACTCCTACGAGCAGTACTTC. Protein sequence: CASRGRLDSYEQYF.

This clonotype was seen a few times. The chain carries TRBV5-1 and TRBJ2-7; D unclear. The germline V and J ends were trimmed by 4 bases and 2 bases, with 13 bases remaining between them. Germline V gene data show CDR1 as SGHRS and CDR2 as YFSETQ. This CDR3 contains 14 residues. CDR3 region: CASSLRQQTYEQYF. The CDR3 region has the DNA TGCGCCAGCAGCCTTCGCCAACAGACCTACGAGCAGTACTTC.

Concerning this clonotype itself: It is unclear where the CDR3 begins or ends on the DNA, so no DNA is shown, and the CDR3 is as TCRdb lists it. This sequence joins TRBV29-1 and TRBJ1-2; the table's D call, TRBD1, has no DNA check behind it. Ends included, the CDR3 has 14 residues. CDR1 is SQVTM and CDR2 is ANQGSEA in the germline V gene. This CDR3 is CSVATGTINYGYTF.

The V call is TRBV2, the J call TRBJ2-3; a weak D match, TRBD2 (5 bases). The CDR3 is 14 residues long. V gave up 8 bases and J gave up 0 bases, with 12 bases separating them. Germline V gene sequence: CDR1 SNHLY, CDR2 FYNNEI. The CDR3 region has the DNA TGTGCCAGCGACGGACTTACCAGCACAGATACGCAGTATTTT. Protein product: CASDGLTSTDTQYF.

In this sample, this clonotype turned up a few times. The CDR3 protein is CASSFDNHVYEQYF. The CDR3 region has the DNA TGCGCCAGCAGCTTTGACAACCACGTCTACGAGCAGTACTTC. The J gene is TRBJ2-5, the V gene TRBV5-1, with unresolved D. TRBJ2-7 matches the DNA end more closely, so the J call is doubtful. Germline V gene lookup returns CDR1 SGHRS and CDR2 YFSETQ. The CDR3 extends over 14 amino acids.

V and J are TRBV12-3 or TRBV12-4 and TRBJ2-5, with D tentatively TRBD2 (7 bases). Trimming pared 6 bases from V and 0 bases from J, leaving 23 bases between. The CDR3 loop spans 18 amino acids. The CDR3 nucleotides are TGTGCCAGCAGCTTCGAGGGGGGGGAACCAGCTTACCAAGAGACCCAGTACTTC. Protein product: CASSFEGGEPAYQETQYF.

In this sample, this clonotype turned up a few times. V usage is TRBV29-1 and J usage is TRBJ2-5, with D possibly being TRBD1 (6 bases). Germline V gene data show CDR1 as SQVTM and CDR2 as ANQGSEA. There are 13 residues in the CDR3. V was trimmed by 4 bases and J by 2 bases, leaving 11 bases between them. DNA of the CDR3: TGCAGCGTTGGGGGGCCCCTGCAAGAGACCCAGTACTTC. It specifies CSVGGPLQETQYF.

The chain links TRBV18 to TRBJ2-1, with TRBD1 matching 10 bases. Germline assignment: CDR1 KGHSH and CDR2 LQKENI. V dropped 2 bases and J dropped 5; count of bases not matched to a gene: 9. This CDR3 region has 17 residues. The CDR3 DNA is TGTGCCAGCTCACCAAAACCCGGGACAGGGGTCCACAATGAGCAGTTCTTC. Protein: CASSPKPGTGVHNEQFF.

The CDR3 is CASSFQGAANYEQYF. DNA of the CDR3: TGTGCCAGCAGCTTTCAGGGGGCGGCAAACTACGAGCAGTACTTC. V usage is TRBV7-8 and J usage is TRBJ2-5, with 8 bases matching TRBD1. The J call may be incorrect, as the DNA end agrees better with TRBJ2-7. The CDR3 runs 15 residues. Per germline, CDR1 SGHVS and CDR2 FQNEAQ.

Only a few counts were recorded for this clonotype. V and J are TRBV12-3 or TRBV12-4 and TRBJ1-2; D is possibly TRBD1 (6 bases). Trimming pared 8 bases from V and 6 bases from J, leaving 13 bases between. CDR3 length: 12 amino acids. The CDR3 sequence: CASYQYRDGYTF. The CDR3 DNA reads as TGTGCCAGCTACCAATACAGGGATGGCTACACCTTC.

This clonotype was observed a handful of times. The rearrangement joins TRBV6-2 or TRBV6-3 to TRBJ2-1; 15 nucleotides line up with TRBD2. Germline loops: CDR1 MNHEY, CDR2 SVGEGT. CDR3 length: 17 amino acids. V lost 2 bases, J lost 8 bases, and 7 bases stayed unmatched. The CDR3 nucleotides read TGTGCCAGCAGTTACCCCCTCGGACTAGCGGGGGGGTATGAGCAGTTCTTC. This sequence encodes CASSYPLGLAGGYEQFF.

The rearrangement uses TRBV7-2 and TRBJ2-7; no clear D gene. Germline values: CDR1 SGHTA, CDR2 FQGNSA. The V end lost 5 bases, the J end lost 2 bases, and 13 bases lay between the germline ends. There are 14 residues in the CDR3. CDR3: CASSRIDSPYEQYF. The DNA for the CDR3 is TGTGCCAGCAGCCGAATAGACTCACCCTACGAGCAGTACTTC.

The chain combines TRBV6-2 or TRBV6-3 with TRBJ2-1; 8 bases align to TRBD2. V shed 7 bases and J 8 bases; nucleotides not matched to a gene: 13. There are 15 residues in the CDR3. Germline CDR1 and CDR2: MNHEY and SVGEGT. For the CDR3, the DNA is TGTGCCAGCACGGGAGGGGGACCCCTTACGGATGAGCAGTTCTTC. Its protein product is CASTGGGPLTDEQFF.

J is TRBJ2-7 and V is TRBV27; perhaps D is TRBD1 or TRBD2 (5 bases each). From germline, CDR1 is MNHEY and CDR2 SMNVEV (reference sequence). The ends were cut back, 8 bases at V and 7 bases at J, with 24 bases in the middle. The CDR3 is 15 residues long. Here the CDR3 DNA reads TGTGCCAGCGGGACGGACATAGTTGGTTGGGGAGAGCAGTACTTC. Residues: CASGTDIVGWGEQYF.

The chain uses TRBV5-4 and TRBJ2-3, with 8 bases matching TRBD2. From germline, CDR1 is SGHNT and CDR2 YYREEE (reference sequence). The CDR3 loop spans 15 amino acids. The junction had 6 bases not matched to a gene; V was cut back by 1 base and J by 5 bases. In nucleotides, the CDR3 is TGTGCCAGCAGCTTGCGGGAGGGCCACGGAGATACGCAGTATTTT. Amino acid sequence: CASSLREGHGDTQYF.

This clonotype was seen a few times. The V and J genes are TRBV10-3 and TRBJ2-7; 10 nucleotides agree with TRBD2. This CDR3 has 14 amino acids. The germline CDR1 and CDR2 sequences are ENHRY and SYGVKD. V shed 6 bases and J 2 bases; nucleotides not matched to a gene: 4. CDR3 DNA: TGTGCCATCAGAACTAGCGGGGTAACCTACGAGCAGTACTTC. It yields the protein CAIRTSGVTYEQYF.

The V gene is TRBV20-1, the J gene TRBJ2-7, with a possible D match to TRBD2 (6 bases). This CDR3 is built from 13 residues. Trimming removed 2 bases at V and 7 bases at J, with 15 bases between. Germline V CDR1 and CDR2: DFQATT, SNEGSKA (reference sequence). Here the CDR3 DNA reads TGCAGTGCTAGACGATCGGGAGTCCGAGAGCAGTACTTC. It specifies CSARRSGVREQYF.

This clonotype has only a few counts. The rearrangement joins TRBV7-8 to TRBJ2-7, with D unresolved. Germline CDR1 SGHVS, CDR2 FQNEAQ. The CDR3 consists of 12 residues. Between the trimmed V and J ends, which lost 2 bases and 4 bases, there was a span of 6 bases. CDR3 loop: CASSLKRYEQYF. CDR3 DNA: TGTGCCAGCAGCTTAAAAAGATACGAGCAGTACTTC.

V is TRBV7-2 and J is TRBJ1-2, with D hard to call. The V gene lost 1 base and the J gene lost 8 bases, with 17 bases spanning the gap. CDR1 SGHTA and CDR2 FQGNSA come from the germline V gene. This CDR3 comprises 15 residues. The CDR3 coding sequence is TGTGCCAGCAGCTTAGGCGCCGGGATGAGGGAAGGCTACACCTTC. Amino acid sequence: CASSLGAGMREGYTF.

The table lists this clonotype with a few counts. This chain uses TRBV7-6 with TRBJ2-5; D is possibly TRBD2 (5 bases). V lost 11 bases, J lost 7 bases, and 20 bases lay in between. This CDR3 is built from 13 residues. Germline V gene data show CDR1 as SGHVS and CDR2 as FNYEAQ. The CDR3 nucleotides read TGTGCCTCAGTCGGGGAAGCTGAAGGGACCCAGTACTTC. Protein: CASVGEAEGTQYF.

This clonotype was found a few times. This sequence joins TRBV3-1 and TRBJ2-7, with 9 bases fitting TRBD1. The length of the CDR3 is 15 residues. Germline V lookup: CDR1 LGHDT, CDR2 YNNKEL (reference sequence). The junction had 4 bases not matched to a gene; V was cut back by 1 base and J by 3 bases. DNA for the CDR3: TGTGCCAGCAGCCAAGCTCCGGGACAGGGCTACGAGCAGTACTTC. It yields the protein CASSQAPGQGYEQYF.

This clonotype was observed a handful of times. J is TRBJ2-5 and V is TRBV7-6; D remains unclear. Trimming shortened V by 3 bases and J by 3 bases, and 11 bases separated the two germline ends. This CDR3 has 14 amino acids. CDR1 and CDR2 from the germline V gene are SGHVS and FNYEAQ. CDR3 protein: CASSLTPVEETQYF. The CDR3 DNA is TGTGCCAGCAGCTTGACCCCAGTGGAAGAGACCCAGTACTTC. The full variable domain, with the rest looked up from reference TRBV7-6 and TRBJ2-5, is GAGVSQSPRYKVTKRGQDVALRCDPISGHVSLYWYRQALGQGPEFLTYFNYEAQQDKSGLPNDRFSAERPEGSISTLTIQRTEQRDSAMYRCASSLTPVEETQYFGPGTRLLVL.